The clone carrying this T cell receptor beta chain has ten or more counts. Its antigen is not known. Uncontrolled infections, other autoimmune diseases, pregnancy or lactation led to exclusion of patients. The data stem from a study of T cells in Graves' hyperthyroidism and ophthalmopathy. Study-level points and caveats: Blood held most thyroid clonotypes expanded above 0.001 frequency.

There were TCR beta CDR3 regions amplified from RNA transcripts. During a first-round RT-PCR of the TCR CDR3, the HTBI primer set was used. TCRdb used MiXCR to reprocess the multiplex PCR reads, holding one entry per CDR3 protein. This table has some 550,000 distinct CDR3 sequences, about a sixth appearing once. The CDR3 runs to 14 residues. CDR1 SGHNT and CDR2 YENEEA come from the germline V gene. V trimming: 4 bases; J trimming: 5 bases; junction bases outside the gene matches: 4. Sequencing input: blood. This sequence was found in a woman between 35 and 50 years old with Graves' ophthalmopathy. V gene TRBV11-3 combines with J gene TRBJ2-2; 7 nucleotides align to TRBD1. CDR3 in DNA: TGTGCCAGCAGCTCGACAGGGTATACCGGGGAGCTGTTTTTT. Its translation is CASSSTGYTGELFF.